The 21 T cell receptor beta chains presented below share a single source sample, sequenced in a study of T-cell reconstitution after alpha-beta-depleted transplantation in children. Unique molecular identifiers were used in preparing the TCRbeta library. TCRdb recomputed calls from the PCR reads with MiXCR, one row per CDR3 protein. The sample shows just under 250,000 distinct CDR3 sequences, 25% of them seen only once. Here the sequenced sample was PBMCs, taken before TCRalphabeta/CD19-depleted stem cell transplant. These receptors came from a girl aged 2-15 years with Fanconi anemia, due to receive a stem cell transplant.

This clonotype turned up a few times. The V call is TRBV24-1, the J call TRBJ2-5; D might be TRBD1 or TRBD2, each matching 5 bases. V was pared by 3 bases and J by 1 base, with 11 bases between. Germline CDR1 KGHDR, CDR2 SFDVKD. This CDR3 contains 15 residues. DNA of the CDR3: TGTGCCACCAGTGATCAGTCTGGGGGCCAAGAGACCCAGTACTTC. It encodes CATSDQSGGQETQYF.

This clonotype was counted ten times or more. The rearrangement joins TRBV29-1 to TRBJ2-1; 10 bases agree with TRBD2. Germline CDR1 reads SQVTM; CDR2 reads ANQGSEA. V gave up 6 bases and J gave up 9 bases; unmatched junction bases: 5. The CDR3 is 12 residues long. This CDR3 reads CSVFSGGSEQFF. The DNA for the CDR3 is TGCAGCGTCTTTAGCGGGGGGAGTGAGCAGTTCTTC.

Written as DNA, the CDR3 is TGTGCCAGCAGTTTCGTAAGGCGTTGGCCCCAGCATTTT. Its protein product is CASSFVRRWPQHF. J is TRBJ1-5 and V is TRBV28; D remains unclear. From germline, CDR1 is MDHEN and CDR2 SYDVKM. CDR3 length: 13 residues. V lost 3 bases and J lost 9, with 12 bases in between.

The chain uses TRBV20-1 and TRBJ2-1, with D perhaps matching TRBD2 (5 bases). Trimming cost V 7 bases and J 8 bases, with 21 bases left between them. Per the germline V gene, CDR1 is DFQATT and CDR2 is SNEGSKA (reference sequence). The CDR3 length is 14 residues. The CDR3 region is CSVRSILTGYEQFF. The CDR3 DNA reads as TGCAGTGTACGTTCTATCCTCACGGGGTATGAGCAGTTCTTC.

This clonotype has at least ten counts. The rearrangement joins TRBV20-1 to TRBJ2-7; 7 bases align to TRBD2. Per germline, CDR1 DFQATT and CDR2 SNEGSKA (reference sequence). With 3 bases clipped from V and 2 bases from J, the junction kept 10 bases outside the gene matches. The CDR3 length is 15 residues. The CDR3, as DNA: TGCAGTGCTAGGGGAGGGCTAGTGAGTCCCTACGAGCAGTACTTC. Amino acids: CSARGGLVSPYEQYF.

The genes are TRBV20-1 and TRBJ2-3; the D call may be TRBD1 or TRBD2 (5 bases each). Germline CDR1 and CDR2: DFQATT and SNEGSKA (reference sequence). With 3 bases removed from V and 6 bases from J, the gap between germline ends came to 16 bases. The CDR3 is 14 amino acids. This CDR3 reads CSASWSGGADTQYF. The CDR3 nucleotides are TGCAGTGCTAGCTGGAGCGGTGGGGCCGATACGCAGTATTTT.

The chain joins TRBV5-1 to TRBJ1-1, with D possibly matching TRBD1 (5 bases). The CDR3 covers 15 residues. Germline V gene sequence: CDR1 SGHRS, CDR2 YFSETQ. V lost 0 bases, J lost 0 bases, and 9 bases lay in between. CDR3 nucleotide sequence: TGCGCCAGCAGCTTGGAGGGGATGCTGAACACTGAAGCTTTCTTT. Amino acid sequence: CASSLEGMLNTEAFF.

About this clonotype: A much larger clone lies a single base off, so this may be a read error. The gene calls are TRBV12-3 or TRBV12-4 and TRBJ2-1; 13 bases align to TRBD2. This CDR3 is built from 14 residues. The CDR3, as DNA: TGTGCCAGCAGTTTAGGACGGACTAGCGGGGGAGGGCTTTTC. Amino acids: CASSLGRTSGGGLF.

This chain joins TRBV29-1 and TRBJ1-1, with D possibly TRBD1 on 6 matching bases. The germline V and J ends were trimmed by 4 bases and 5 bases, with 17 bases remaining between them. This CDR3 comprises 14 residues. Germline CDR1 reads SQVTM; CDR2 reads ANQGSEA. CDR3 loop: CSVGLGAGWTEAFF. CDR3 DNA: TGCAGCGTTGGTTTGGGGGCTGGATGGACTGAAGCTTTCTTT.

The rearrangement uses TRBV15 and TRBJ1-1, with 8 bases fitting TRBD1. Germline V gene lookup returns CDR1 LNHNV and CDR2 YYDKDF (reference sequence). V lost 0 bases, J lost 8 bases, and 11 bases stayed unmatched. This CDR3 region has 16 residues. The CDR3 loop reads CATSRDRGQGPHEAFF. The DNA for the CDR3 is TGTGCCACCAGCAGAGACCGAGGACAGGGCCCTCACGAAGCTTTCTTT.

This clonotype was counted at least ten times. CDR3 region: CSVVSGALNYEQYF. CDR3 coding DNA: TGCAGCGTTGTAAGCGGGGCTCTTAACTACGAGCAGTACTTC. The chain carries TRBV29-1 and TRBJ2-7, with 7 bases fitting TRBD2. After removal of 4 bases from V and 3 bases from J, the junction contained 9 bases not matched to a gene. CDR1 is SQVTM and CDR2 is ANQGSEA in the germline V gene. This CDR3 comprises 14 residues.

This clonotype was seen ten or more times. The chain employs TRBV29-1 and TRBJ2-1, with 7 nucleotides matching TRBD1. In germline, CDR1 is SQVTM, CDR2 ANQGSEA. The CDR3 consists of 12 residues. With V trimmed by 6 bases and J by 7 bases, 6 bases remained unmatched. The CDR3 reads CSVDRSENEQFF. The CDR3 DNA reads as TGCAGCGTGGACAGGTCGGAAAATGAGCAGTTCTTC.

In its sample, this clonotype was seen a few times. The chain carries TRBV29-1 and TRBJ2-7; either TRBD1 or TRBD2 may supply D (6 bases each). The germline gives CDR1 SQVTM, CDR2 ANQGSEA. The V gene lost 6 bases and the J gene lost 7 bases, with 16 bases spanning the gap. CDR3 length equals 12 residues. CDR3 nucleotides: TGCAGCGTCGCGGAGGGGGGTAGGGAGCAGTACTTC. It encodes CSVAEGGREQYF.

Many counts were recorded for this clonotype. CDR3: CASSPDPWNTGELFF. In DNA, the CDR3 is TGTGCCAGCAGCCCTGACCCTTGGAACACCGGGGAGCTGTTTTTT. The chain joins TRBV7-2 to TRBJ2-2, with D unclear. Germline V gene lookup returns CDR1 SGHTA and CDR2 FQGNSA. V was shortened by 5 bases and J by 1 base, with 11 bases between the two germline ends. The CDR3 totals 15 residues.

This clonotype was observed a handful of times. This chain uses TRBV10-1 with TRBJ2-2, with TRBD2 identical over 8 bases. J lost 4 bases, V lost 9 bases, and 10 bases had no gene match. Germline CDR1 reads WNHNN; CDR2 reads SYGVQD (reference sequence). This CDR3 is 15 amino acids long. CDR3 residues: CARTLAGRSTGELFF. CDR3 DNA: TGCGCCAGAACCCTAGCGGGTCGTTCCACCGGGGAGCTGTTTTTT.

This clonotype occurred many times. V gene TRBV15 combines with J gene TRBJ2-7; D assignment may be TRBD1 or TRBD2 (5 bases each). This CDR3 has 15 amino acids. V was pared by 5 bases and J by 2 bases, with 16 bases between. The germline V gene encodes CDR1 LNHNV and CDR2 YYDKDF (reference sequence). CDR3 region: CATSLGRGTPYEQYF. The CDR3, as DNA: TGTGCCACCAGCTTAGGGCGAGGGACCCCCTACGAGCAGTACTTC.

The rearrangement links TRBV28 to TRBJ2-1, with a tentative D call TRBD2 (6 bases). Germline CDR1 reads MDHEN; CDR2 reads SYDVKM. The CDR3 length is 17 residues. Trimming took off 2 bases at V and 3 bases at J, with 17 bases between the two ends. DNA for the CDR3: TGTGCCAGCAGTTTACGAGGAAAGCGGGCACACTACAATGAGCAGTTCTTC. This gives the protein CASSLRGKRAHYNEQFF.

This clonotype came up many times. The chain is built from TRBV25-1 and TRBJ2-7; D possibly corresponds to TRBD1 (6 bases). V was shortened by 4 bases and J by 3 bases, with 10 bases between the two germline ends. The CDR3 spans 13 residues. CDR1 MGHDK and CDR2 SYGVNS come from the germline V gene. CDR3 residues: CASSAGQIYEQYF. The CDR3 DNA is TGTGCCAGCAGTGCCGGACAGATCTACGAGCAGTACTTC.

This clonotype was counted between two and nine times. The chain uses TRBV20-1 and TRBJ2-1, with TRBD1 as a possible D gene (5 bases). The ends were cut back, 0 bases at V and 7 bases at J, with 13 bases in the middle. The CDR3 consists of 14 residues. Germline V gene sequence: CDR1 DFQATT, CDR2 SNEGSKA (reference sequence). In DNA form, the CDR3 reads TGCAGTGCTAGAGAGCAGGGCCCCCCTAATGAGCAGTTCTTC. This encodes CSAREQGPPNEQFF.

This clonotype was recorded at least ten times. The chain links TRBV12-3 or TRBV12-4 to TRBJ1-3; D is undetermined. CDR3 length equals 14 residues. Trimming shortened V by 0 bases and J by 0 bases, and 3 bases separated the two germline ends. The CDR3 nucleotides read TGTGCCAGCAGTTTAGCCGGCTCTGGAAACACCATATATTTT. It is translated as CASSLAGSGNTIYF.

The CDR3 nucleotides read TGTGCCAGCAGCTTAACGTCAGAGGACACGCAGTATTTT. Translated: CASSLTSEDTQYF. The rearrangement joins TRBV7-3 to TRBJ2-3, with D uncertain. Germline assignment: CDR1 SGHTA and CDR2 FQGTGA. CDR3 length equals 13 residues. Trimming removed 0 bases at V and 9 bases at J, with 10 bases between. The full variable domain, its missing parts supplied by reference TRBV7-3 and TRBJ2-3, is GAGVSQTPSNKVTEKGKYVELRCDPISGHTALYWYRQSLGQGPEFLIYFQGTGAADDSGLPNDRFFAVRPEGSVSTLKIQRTERGDSAVYLCASSLTSEDTQYFGPGTRLTVL.